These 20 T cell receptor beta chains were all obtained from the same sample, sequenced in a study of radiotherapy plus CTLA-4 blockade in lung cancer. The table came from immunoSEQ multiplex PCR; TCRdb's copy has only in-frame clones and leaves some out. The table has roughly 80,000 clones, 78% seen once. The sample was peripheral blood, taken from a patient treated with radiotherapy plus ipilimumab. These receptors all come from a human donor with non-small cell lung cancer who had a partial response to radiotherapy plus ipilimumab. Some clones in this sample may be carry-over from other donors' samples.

The CDR3 coding sequence is TGTGCCAGCAGGCGGGAGAATACGCAGTATTTT. Its translation: CASRRENTQYF. The V and J genes are TRBV7-9 and TRBJ2-3, with 7 bases lining up with TRBD2. There are 11 residues in the CDR3. Trimming removed 6 bases from V and 7 bases from J; junction bases left unmatched: 1. From germline, CDR1 is SEHNR and CDR2 FQNEAQ (reference sequence).

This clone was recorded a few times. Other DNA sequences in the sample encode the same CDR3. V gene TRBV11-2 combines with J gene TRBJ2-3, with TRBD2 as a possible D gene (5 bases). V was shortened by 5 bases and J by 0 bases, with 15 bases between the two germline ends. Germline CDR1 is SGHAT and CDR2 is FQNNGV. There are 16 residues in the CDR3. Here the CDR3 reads CASSPLGSGSTDTQYF. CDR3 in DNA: TGTGCCAGCAGCCCCCTTGGTTCGGGGAGCACAGATACGCAGTATTTT. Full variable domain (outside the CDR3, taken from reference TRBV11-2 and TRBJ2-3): EAGVAQSPRYKIIEKRQSVAFWCNPISGHATLYWYQQILGQGPKLLIQFQNNGVVDDSQLPKDRFSAERLKGVDSTLKIQPAKLEDSAVYLCASSPLGSGSTDTQYFGPGTRLTVL.

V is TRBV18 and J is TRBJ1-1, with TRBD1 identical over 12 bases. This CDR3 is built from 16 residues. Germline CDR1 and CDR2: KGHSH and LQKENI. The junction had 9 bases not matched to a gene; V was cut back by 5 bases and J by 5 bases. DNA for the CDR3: TGTGCCAGCTCAACCGGGACAGGGGGCGCGGGGACTGAAGCTTTCTTT. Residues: CASSTGTGGAGTEAFF.

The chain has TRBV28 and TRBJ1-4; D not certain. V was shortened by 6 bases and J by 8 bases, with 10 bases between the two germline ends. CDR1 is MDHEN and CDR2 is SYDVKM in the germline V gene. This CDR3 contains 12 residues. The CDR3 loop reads CASRQSIEKLFF. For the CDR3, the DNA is TGTGCCAGCAGACAATCCATCGAAAAACTGTTTTTT.

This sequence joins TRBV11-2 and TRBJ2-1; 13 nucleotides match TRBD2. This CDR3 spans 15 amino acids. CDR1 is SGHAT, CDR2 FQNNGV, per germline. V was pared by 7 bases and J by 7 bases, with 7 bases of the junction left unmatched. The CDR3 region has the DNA TGTGCCAGCAACCCAACTAGCGGGGGGGGAAATGAGCAGTTCTTC. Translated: CASNPTSGGGNEQFF.

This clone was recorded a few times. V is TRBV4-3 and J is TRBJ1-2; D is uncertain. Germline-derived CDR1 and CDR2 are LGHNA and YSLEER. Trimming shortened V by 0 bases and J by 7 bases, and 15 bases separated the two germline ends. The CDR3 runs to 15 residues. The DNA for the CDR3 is TGCGCCAGCAGCCAAGAGGGCCAGATCCCTATTGGCTACACCTTC. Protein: CASSQEGQIPIGYTF.

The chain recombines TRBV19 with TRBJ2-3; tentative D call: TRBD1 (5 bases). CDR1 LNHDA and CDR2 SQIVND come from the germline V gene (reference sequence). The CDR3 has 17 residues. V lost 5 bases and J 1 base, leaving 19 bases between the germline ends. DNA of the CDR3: TGTGCCAGTAGTCTGCATGGGGCAGCCCAGGGCACAGATACGCAGTATTTT. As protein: CASSLHGAAQGTDTQYF.

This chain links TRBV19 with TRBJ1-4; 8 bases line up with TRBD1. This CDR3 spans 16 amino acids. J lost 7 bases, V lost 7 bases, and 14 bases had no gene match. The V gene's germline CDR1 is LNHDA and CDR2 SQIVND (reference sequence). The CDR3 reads CASTFRRGTGGEKLFF. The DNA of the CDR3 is TGTGCCAGTACCTTCCGTCGAGGGACAGGTGGTGAAAAACTGTTTTTT.

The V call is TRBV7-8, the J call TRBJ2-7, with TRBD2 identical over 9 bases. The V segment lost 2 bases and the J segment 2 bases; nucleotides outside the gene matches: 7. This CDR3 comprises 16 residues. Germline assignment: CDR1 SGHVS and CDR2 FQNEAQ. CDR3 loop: CASSLTLAGPTYEQYF. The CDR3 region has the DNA TGTGCCAGCAGCTTAACTCTAGCGGGGCCCACCTACGAGCAGTACTTC. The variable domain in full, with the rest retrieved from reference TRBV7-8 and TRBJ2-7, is GAGVSQSPRYKVAKRGQDVALRCDPISGHVSLFWYQQALGQGPEFLTYFQNEAQLDKSGLPSDRFFAERPEGSVSTLKIQRTQQEDSAVYLCASSLTLAGPTYEQYFGPGTRLTVT.

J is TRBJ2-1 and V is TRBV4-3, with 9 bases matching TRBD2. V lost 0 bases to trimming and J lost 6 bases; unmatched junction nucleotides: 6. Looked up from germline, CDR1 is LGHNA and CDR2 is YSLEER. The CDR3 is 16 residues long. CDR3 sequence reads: CASSQEGSGGPNEQFF. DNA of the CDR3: TGCGCCAGCAGCCAAGAAGGTAGCGGGGGCCCCAATGAGCAGTTCTTC.

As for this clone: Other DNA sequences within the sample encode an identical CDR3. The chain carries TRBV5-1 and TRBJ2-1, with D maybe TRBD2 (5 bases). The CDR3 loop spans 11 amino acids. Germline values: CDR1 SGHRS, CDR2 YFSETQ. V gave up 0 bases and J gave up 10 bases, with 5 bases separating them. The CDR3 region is CASSLGGEQFF. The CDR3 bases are TGCGCCAGCAGCTTGGGAGGGGAGCAGTTCTTC.

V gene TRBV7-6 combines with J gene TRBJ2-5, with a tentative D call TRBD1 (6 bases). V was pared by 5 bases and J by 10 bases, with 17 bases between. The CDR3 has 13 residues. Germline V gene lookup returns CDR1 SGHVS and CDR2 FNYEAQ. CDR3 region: CASSPRAGDDQYF. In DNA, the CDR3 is TGTGCCAGCAGCCCGCGCGCAGGGGATGACCAGTACTTC. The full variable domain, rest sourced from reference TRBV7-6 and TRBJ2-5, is GAGVSQSPRYKVTKRGQDVALRCDPISGHVSLYWYRQALGQGPEFLTYFNYEAQQDKSGLPNDRFSAERPEGSISTLTIQRTEQRDSAMYRCASSPRAGDDQYFGPGTRLLVL.

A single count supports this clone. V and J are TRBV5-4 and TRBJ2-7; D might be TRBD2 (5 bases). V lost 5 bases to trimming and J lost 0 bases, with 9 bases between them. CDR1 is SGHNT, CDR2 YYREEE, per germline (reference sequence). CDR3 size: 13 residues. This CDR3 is CASRSRGSYEQYF. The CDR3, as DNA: TGTGCCAGCAGGTCCCGGGGCTCCTACGAGCAGTACTTC.

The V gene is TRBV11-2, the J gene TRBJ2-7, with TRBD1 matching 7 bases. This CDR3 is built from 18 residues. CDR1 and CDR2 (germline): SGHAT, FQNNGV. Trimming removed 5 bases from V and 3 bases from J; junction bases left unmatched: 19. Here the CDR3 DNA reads TGTGCCAGCAGCCCAATTAACCGACGACAGGGTTCAGGCTACGAGCAGTACTTC. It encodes CASSPINRRQGSGYEQYF.

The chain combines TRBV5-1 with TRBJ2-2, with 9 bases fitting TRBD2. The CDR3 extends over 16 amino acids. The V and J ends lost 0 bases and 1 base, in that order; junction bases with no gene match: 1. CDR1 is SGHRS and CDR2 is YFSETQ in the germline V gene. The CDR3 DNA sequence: TGCGCCAGCAGCTTGGCACTAGCGGGGAACACCGGGGAGCTGTTTTTT. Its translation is CASSLALAGNTGELFF.

For the CDR3, the DNA is TGTGCCAGCAGCCGCTCTGGGGCCAACGTCCTGACTTTC. This gives the protein CASSRSGANVLTF. The J gene is TRBJ2-6, the V gene TRBV7-9; no clear D gene. V lost 5 bases and J lost 0, with 2 bases in between. Germline V gives CDR1 SEHNR, CDR2 FQNEAQ (reference sequence). The CDR3 length is 13 residues.

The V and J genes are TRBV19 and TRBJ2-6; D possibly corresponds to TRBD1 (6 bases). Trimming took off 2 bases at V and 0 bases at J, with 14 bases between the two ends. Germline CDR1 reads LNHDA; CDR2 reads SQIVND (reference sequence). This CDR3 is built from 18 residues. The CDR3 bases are TGTGCCAGTAGTATACAGTCAGGGGAGATCTCTGGGGCCAACGTCCTGACTTTC. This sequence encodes CASSIQSGEISGANVLTF.

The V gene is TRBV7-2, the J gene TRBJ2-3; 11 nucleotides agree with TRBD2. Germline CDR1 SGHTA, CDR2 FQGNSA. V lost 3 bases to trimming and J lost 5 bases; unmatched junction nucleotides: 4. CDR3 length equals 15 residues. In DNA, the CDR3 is TGTGCCAGCAGCTTTAGCGGGGGGGCCGGAGATACGCAGTATTTT. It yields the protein CASSFSGGAGDTQYF.

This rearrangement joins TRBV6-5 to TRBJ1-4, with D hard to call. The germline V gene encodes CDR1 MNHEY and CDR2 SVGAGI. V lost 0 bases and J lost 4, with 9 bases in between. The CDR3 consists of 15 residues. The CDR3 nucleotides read TGTGCCAGCAGTTACTCGCGGGGATTTAATGAAAAACTGTTTTTT. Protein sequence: CASSYSRGFNEKLFF.

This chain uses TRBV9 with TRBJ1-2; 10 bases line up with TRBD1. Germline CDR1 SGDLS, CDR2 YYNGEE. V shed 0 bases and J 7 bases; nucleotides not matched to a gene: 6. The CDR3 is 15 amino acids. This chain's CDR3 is CASSVGPDRGLGYTF. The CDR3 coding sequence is TGTGCCAGCAGCGTAGGGCCCGACAGGGGGCTTGGCTACACCTTC.